This T cell receptor beta chain comes out of a study of blood T cells in healthy people across ages. This clonotype was observed a few times. Antigen: not known. CDR3 size: 15 residues. Unmatched junction bases numbered 5, after V lost 3 bases and J lost 2 bases. Germline V gene lookup returns CDR1 ENHRY and CDR2 SYGVKD. A J-beta primer mix and a sample-barcoded 5' primer were used in a second PCR of about 6 to 12 cycles. Using its own MiXCR run on the 5' RACE reads, TCRdb lists one record per CDR3 protein. The data show around 820,000 distinct CDR3 sequences, with 25% seen just once and under 4.5% held by the top ten. Whole-study results and caveats: Long-lived and aged donors differed, with more naive CD4+ cells and higher diversity in the long-lived. Estimated diversity, derived from one million T cells, was regarded as an underestimate. A conclusive naive versus antigen-experienced comparison was prevented by the unsorted PBMCs.

The sample also formed part of further work on T cells of mothers and their children.

This sequence originates from a boy younger than 18 in good health. The chain combines TRBV10-3 with TRBJ2-5; 8 bases map to TRBD1. The sequenced material came from blood. Here the CDR3 DNA reads TGTGCCATCAGTGAAGACAGGGGCCTTCAAGAGACCCAGTACTTC. Amino acid sequence: CAISEDRGLQETQYF.